The rows below give T cell receptor beta chains drawn from one sample of a study of blood T cell repertoires in COVID-19. Using immunoSEQ multiplex PCR, the repertoire was profiled, and TCRdb retains in-frame clones only, with some absent. The data show some 130,000 clones, approximately 86% seen once. Sequencing was performed on peripheral blood. Receptors originate from a woman in her 70s with COVID-19, enrolled during active disease. Each CDR3 is given with its conserved first and last residue. A D gene is named only where the DNA matches it firmly. Clone size is given for some rows only: seen once, a few or many times, or a class if the clone is expanded.

V gene,D gene,J gene,clone size,CDR3 length,CDR3 protein,CDR3 DNA
TRBV5-1,TRBD1,TRBJ1-2,NA,14,CASSLTGDNYGYTF,TGCGCCAGCAGCTTAACAGGGGATAACTATGGCTACACCTTC
TRBV11-2,NA,TRBJ2-7,NA,13,CASSLAGSYEQYF,TGTGCCAGCAGCTTAGCGGGGTCCTACGAGCAGTACTTC
TRBV30,TRBD1,TRBJ2-7,NA,14,CAWSRGTGAYEQYF,TGTGCCTGGAGTAGGGGGACAGGGGCCTACGAGCAGTACTTC
TRBV5-1,NA,TRBJ2-3,once,14,CASSLEPGTDTQYF,TGCGCCAGCAGCTTGGAACCGGGCACAGATACGCAGTATTTT
TRBV2,TRBD1,TRBJ1-1,NA,14,CASRSDRVNTEAFF,TGTGCCAGCAGATCCGACAGGGTGAACACTGAAGCTTTCTTT
TRBV19,NA,TRBJ2-3,NA,14,CASSISQGKDTQYF,TGTGCCAGTAGTATAAGCCAGGGGAAAGATACGCAGTATTTT
TRBV29-1,TRBD2,TRBJ2-1,NA,14,CSVVLAGGYNEQFF,TGCAGCGTGGTACTAGCGGGGGGGTACAATGAGCAGTTCTTC
TRBV28,NA,TRBJ2-7,NA,14,CASSFVGGTYEQYF,TGTGCCAGCAGTTTTGTGGGGGGAACCTACGAGCAGTACTTC
TRBV19,NA,TRBJ1-1,NA,14,CASSIVQGSTEAFF,TGTGCCAGTAGTATCGTGCAGGGGTCCACTGAAGCTTTCTTT
TRBV7-9,NA,TRBJ2-5,once,15,CASSLRDGLKETQYF,TGTGCCAGCAGCTTAAGGGATGGACTGAAAGAGACCCAGTACTTC
TRBV3-1/TRBV3-2,NA,TRBJ1-2,NA,14,CASSPRQTLYGYTF,TGTGCCAGCAGCCCACGACAGACCCTCTATGGCTACACCTTC
TRBV5-1,NA,TRBJ2-7,NA,13,CASSFSGSHEQYF,TGCGCCAGCAGCTTTTCAGGGTCCCACGAGCAGTACTTC
TRBV7-6,TRBD1,TRBJ2-2,NA,16,CASSPNIGQVPGELFF,TGTGCCAGCAGCCCAAACATAGGACAGGTGCCTGGGGAGCTGTTTTTT
TRBV28,TRBD1,TRBJ1-1,NA,15,CASSLWGGQVFEAFF,TGTGCCAGCAGTTTATGGGGGGGACAGGTATTTGAAGCTTTCTTT
TRBV11-2,TRBD1,TRBJ2-1,NA,15,CASSSDPGQINEQFF,TGTGCCAGCAGCTCCGACCCGGGACAGATTAATGAGCAGTTCTTC
TRBV5-1,NA,TRBJ2-3,NA,16,CASSPEGQLNVDTQYF,TGCGCCAGCAGCCCGGAAGGACAGCTGAATGTGGATACGCAGTATTTT
TRBV5-1,TRBD2,TRBJ2-1,NA,15,CASSLLAGQNNEQFF,TGCGCCAGCAGCTTGCTAGCGGGGCAGAACAATGAGCAGTTCTTC
TRBV10-2,TRBD1,TRBJ1-1,once,16,CASSLGPGQKNTEAFF,TGCGCCAGCAGTCTTGGCCCGGGACAGAAGAACACTGAAGCTTTCTTT
TRBV28,TRBD1,TRBJ1-4,once,21,CASSSPGFATSTGGGFEKLFF,TGTGCCAGCAGTTCCCCCGGGTTTGCGACCTCTACAGGGGGAGGATTTGAAAAACTGTTTTTT
TRBV28,NA,TRBJ1-2,NA,15,CASSSGGRIAYGYTF,TGTGCCAGCAGCTCCGGGGGACGGATCGCCTATGGCTACACCTTC
TRBV6-5,NA,TRBJ2-6,NA,15,CASRRGVFGANVLTF,TGTGCCAGCAGACGCGGAGTGTTTGGGGCCAACGTCCTGACTTTC
TRBV28,TRBD1,TRBJ1-4,NA,17,CASSSPGQGARGEKLFF,TGTGCCAGCAGTTCTCCGGGACAGGGGGCGCGAGGGGAAAAACTGTTTTTT
TRBV6-5,NA,TRBJ2-1,NA,13,CASRPPPRDEQFF,TGTGCCAGCAGACCCCCCCCTCGCGATGAGCAGTTCTTC
TRBV2,TRBD1,TRBJ1-1,NA,13,CASGGQQNTEAFF,TGTGCCAGCGGGGGACAGCAGAACACTGAAGCTTTCTTT
TRBV12-3/TRBV12-4,NA,TRBJ1-5,NA,13,CASSLPGNQPQHF,TGTGCCAGCAGTTTACCCGGCAATCAGCCCCAGCATTTT
TRBV7-2,NA,TRBJ2-7,NA,14,CASSFAGSLERQYF,TGTGCCAGCAGCTTCGCCGGGAGCCTAGAAAGGCAGTACTTC
TRBV30,NA,TRBJ1-1,NA,13,CAWSTTTNTEAFF,TGTGCCTGGAGTACGACTACCAACACTGAAGCTTTCTTT
TRBV11-2,TRBD1,TRBJ1-6,NA,15,CASSFGQGGNSPLHF,TGTGCCAGCAGCTTCGGACAGGGGGGTAATTCACCCCTCCACTTT
TRBV9,NA,TRBJ2-7,NA,14,CASSVSQGVGEQYF,TGTGCCAGCAGCGTATCACAGGGTGTTGGCGAGCAGTACTTC
TRBV30,TRBD1,TRBJ2-3,NA,15,CAWSVRDRGTDTQYF,TGTGCCTGGAGTGTACGGGACAGGGGCACAGATACGCAGTATTTT
TRBV19,NA,TRBJ2-7,NA,14,CASSPWDFSYEQYF,TGTGCCAGTAGTCCCTGGGACTTTTCCTACGAGCAGTACTTC
TRBV20-1,TRBD1,TRBJ1-2,NA,14,CSASRDRVFEGYTF,TGCAGTGCTAGTCGGGACAGGGTTTTTGAAGGCTACACCTTC
TRBV3-1/TRBV3-2,NA,TRBJ2-7,NA,14,CASSQGAGPYEQYF,TGTGCCAGCAGCCAAGGGGCCGGTCCCTACGAGCAGTACTTC
TRBV6-5,NA,TRBJ1-1,NA,13,CATTQGMNTEAFF,TGTGCCACTACTCAGGGTATGAACACTGAAGCTTTCTTT
TRBV7-6,TRBD2,TRBJ2-1,NA,16,CASSYDRLAGGTEQFF,TGTGCCAGCAGCTACGACCGACTAGCGGGGGGCACTGAGCAGTTCTTC
TRBV28,TRBD1,TRBJ1-3,NA,14,CASSLYDRANTIYF,TGTGCCAGCAGTTTATATGACAGGGCAAACACCATATATTTT
TRBV15,NA,TRBJ2-6,NA,16,CATSRDRVPGANVLTF,TGTGCCACCAGCAGAGATAGAGTTCCTGGGGCCAACGTCCTGACTTTC
TRBV30,NA,TRBJ1-1,once,14,CAWSVRGSNTEAFF,TGTGCCTGGAGTGTACGGGGTTCGAACACTGAAGCTTTCTTT
TRBV18,NA,TRBJ1-1,NA,14,CASSPPGRATEAFF,TGTGCCAGCTCACCACCGGGCAGGGCCACTGAAGCTTTCTTT
TRBV5-4,NA,TRBJ2-3,NA,14,CASSLDRAADTQYF,TGTGCCAGCAGCTTGGACAGGGCGGCAGATACGCAGTATTTT
TRBV4-1,TRBD1,TRBJ1-4,NA,19,CASSQEWPNRGRDNEKLFF,TGCGCCAGCAGCCAAGAATGGCCAAACAGGGGAAGGGATAATGAAAAACTGTTTTTT
TRBV10-3,NA,TRBJ1-5,once,13,CAITAAENQPQHF,TGTGCCATCACGGCGGCAGAAAATCAGCCCCAGCATTTT
TRBV7-2,TRBD2,TRBJ2-3,NA,16,CASSLSPSGGTDTQYF,TGTGCCAGCAGCTTAAGTCCTAGCGGGGGGACAGATACGCAGTATTTT
TRBV18,NA,TRBJ2-1,NA,14,CASSRQNTYNEQFF,TGTGCCAGCTCCCGACAAAATACCTACAATGAGCAGTTCTTC
TRBV6-5,TRBD1,TRBJ1-2,NA,14,CASSPPGTGGVYTF,TGTGCCAGCAGCCCCCCCGGGACAGGGGGGGTCTACACCTTC
TRBV28,TRBD2,TRBJ2-1,NA,15,CASSLTSGGANEQFF,TGTGCCAGCAGCCTGACTAGCGGGGGGGCCAATGAGCAGTTCTTC
TRBV19,TRBD1,TRBJ1-1,once,15,CASRNTGTGGTEAFF,TGTGCCAGTAGAAATACCGGGACAGGGGGCACTGAAGCTTTCTTT
TRBV5-1,TRBD2,TRBJ2-1,once,15,CASSWGPAGYNEQFF,TGCGCCAGCAGCTGGGGTCCAGCGGGATACAATGAGCAGTTCTTC
TRBV6-6,TRBD2,TRBJ2-1,NA,15,CASSYPSGRGNEQFF,TGTGCCAGCAGTTATCCAAGCGGGAGGGGGAATGAGCAGTTCTTC
TRBV10-3,TRBD1,TRBJ2-5,NA,18,CAISEFLPGQGAWETQYF,TGTGCCATCAGTGAGTTCCTGCCGGGACAGGGGGCATGGGAGACCCAGTACTTC
TRBV10-3,TRBD2,TRBJ2-1,NA,15,CAITAGLAGGDEQFF,TGTGCCATCACTGCAGGACTAGCGGGGGGAGATGAGCAGTTCTTC
TRBV19,NA,TRBJ1-6,NA,15,CASSPGTFLNSPLHF,TGTGCCAGTAGTCCTGGGACTTTTTTGAATTCACCCCTCCACTTT
TRBV14,NA,TRBJ1-1,NA,18,CASSPPDAGETGCTEAFF,TGTGCCAGCAGCCCCCCAGACGCAGGGGAGACGGGTTGCACTGAAGCTTTCTTT
TRBV6-1,TRBD1,TRBJ1-5,NA,20,CASSEAHGTGRGRGNQPQHF,TGTGCCAGCAGTGAAGCGCACGGGACAGGGAGAGGCAGAGGAAATCAGCCCCAGCATTTT
TRBV2,TRBD1,TRBJ2-3,NA,15,CASSGSGQGWNTQYF,TGTGCCAGCAGTGGGTCGGGACAGGGGTGGAATACGCAGTATTTT